This TCR beta chain was captured in a study of a mutant IDH1 vaccine in newly diagnosed glioma (dated by TCRdb to the early 2020s). Describing the broader study: Across visits V03 through V10, patients got a total of eight vaccinations, given in weeks 1, 3, 5, 7, 11, 15, 19 and 23. Of the approximately 35 treated patients, around 60% were male and approximately 40% were female, and the mean age was roughly 40 years. For exploratory analyses, about two dozen treated patients had longitudinal TCRB deep sequencing done wherever samples were available. Six visits were used for peripheral blood collection: V03 (baseline), V05, V07, V10, V12 and V13. Vaccination began 4-6 weeks after radiotherapy alone, or alongside temozolomide cycles in the chemotherapy-containing groups. Prior to enrollment, patients had been given standard therapy consisting of radiotherapy alone, temozolomide alone, or radiochemotherapy with temozolomide, with the combination given to most patients.

Libraries were constructed by the immunoSEQ multiplex PCR assay. Rearranged TCR beta chain sequences were amplified with the hsTCRB Kit following the manufacturer's protocol. Sequencing of TCRB libraries was carried out on an Illumina MiSeq. The paper's data handling went like this. Demultiplexing, trimming and gene mapping were performed with the kit vendor's proprietary platform. TCRdb re-hosts the immuneACCESS table, in-frame sequences only. Its copies lack some clones; in the studies checked, an unresolved V gene accounts for under half of them, and the cause for the rest is not known. V, J and clone size derive from that table, while D and trimming were established from the DNA sequence. Within this sample are over 60,000 clones, with around nine tenths of them counted one time only. More than 1.5% of the sample comes from the top ten. The time point tag for this specimen amounts to: week 11, during vaccination. A 20-mer mutant IDH1 peptide at 300 micrograms in Montanide made up each vaccine dose, which was injected subcutaneously together with topical imiquimod. The donors had newly diagnosed IDH1-mutant astrocytomas of WHO grade 3 or 4 that showed loss of nuclear ATRX. The samples were drawn from NOA16, a multicentre, single-arm, open-label phase I trial in Germany that tested a mutant IDH1 peptide vaccine in humans for the first time. Genomic DNA for TCRB sequencing was extracted from EDTA blood using the DNeasy Blood and Tissue Kit.

Of note for this clone: Its antigen remains unidentified. Base qualities are missing; no much larger clone stands one base away.

The CDR3 holds 14 amino acids from the cysteine to the phenylalanine. Of all the DNA, just the CDR3 is kept, 42 bases in frame from base 1. V loses 3 bases of germline sequence and J loses 6 bases, and the interval between the two ends is 15 bases. CDR1 SQVTM and CDR2 ANQGSEA are derived from the germline V gene. Study-wide conclusions, independent of this receptor: Pseudoprogression appeared unrelated to alterations in the top peripheral T cell clonotypes detected by TCRB sequencing. PBMC samples for TCRB deep sequencing were selected based on availability. Immune responses induced by the vaccine were seen in around 93% of patients across multiple MHC alleles. The authors noted that analyses of patient blood samples could not be reproduced because of sample limitations.

Material: PBMCs, obtained from a glioma patient whose treatment included an IDH1 peptide vaccine. In this chain, TRBV29-1 is recombined with TRBJ2-1; the D gene is perhaps TRBD1 or TRBD2, as each covers 5 bases. The source of this sequence is a man aged 35 to 55 with glioma. The DNA reads as follows: TGCAGCGTTGAGGGGGTGGAAAAGAGCAATGAGCAGTTCTTC. This gives the protein CSVEGVEKSNEQFF.